This T cell receptor beta chain comes out of a study of identical twins. Each CDR3 protein gets one entry after TCRdb re-called the 5' RACE reads with MiXCR. The sample consists of about 490,000 distinct CDR3 sequences, roughly 15% of them appearing once. These data were also filed under a second study, of yellow fever vaccine responses in identical twins. In that study: Twins' vaccine T cell response reportedly gave the appearance of partial convergence and partial personalization.

The source material was CD4+ T cells sorted from blood. The receptor was isolated from a woman aged 18-35 years in good health.

The CDR3 DNA is TGTGCCAGCAGGCGGGAGGGAGACTACGAGCAGTACTTC. Amino acids: CASRREGDYEQYF. V and J are TRBV12-3 or TRBV12-4 and TRBJ2-7, with TRBD2 identical over 9 bases. With V trimmed by 6 bases and J by 3 bases, 3 bases remained unmatched. The CDR3 is 13 residues long.